These T cell receptor beta chains were read from a single sample in a study of T-cell memory formation after mild COVID-19. TCRdb passed the 5' RACE reads through MiXCR, listing each CDR3 protein once. Of around 390,000 distinct CDR3 sequences in the sample, 16% were seen once. Sequenced material: PBMCs or a T cell subset sorted from them (not recorded which). The source of these receptors is a man between 18 and 35 years old who had mild COVID-19 (a few samples of this study predate the infection). Cell type and time point are not known. The CDR3 runs from the conserved cysteine through the conserved F or W. The order of the fields is J gene, D gene, clone size, V gene, CDR3 protein, CDR3 DNA. D genes are given only for firm matches. Part of the rows lack a size; the others show once, few, many or a class for expanded clones.

J: TRBJ1-1
D: NA
size: NA
V: TRBV6-5
CDR3: CASSYSFWGSNTEAFF
DNA: TGTGCCAGCAGTTACTCGTTCTGGGGCTCTAACACTGAAGCTTTCTTT

J: TRBJ2-1
D: NA
size: NA
V: TRBV3-1
CDR3: CASSHTSSHEQFF
DNA: TGTGCCAGCAGCCACACTAGCTCCCATGAGCAGTTCTTC

J: TRBJ2-5
D: NA
size: few
V: TRBV7-9
CDR3: CASSSSGAETQYF
DNA: TGTGCCAGCAGCTCATCAGGGGCAGAGACCCAGTACTTC

J: TRBJ2-3
D: NA
size: NA
V: TRBV4-2
CDR3: CASSHPFISPTPATDTQYF
DNA: TGTGCCAGCAGCCACCCCTTTATTTCCCCTACGCCAGCCACAGATACGCAGTATTTT

J: TRBJ2-3
D: TRBD2
size: NA
V: TRBV7-3
CDR3: CASSPLVAGDTDTQYF
DNA: TGTGCCAGCAGCCCCCTTGTAGCGGGGGACACAGATACGCAGTATTTT

J: TRBJ2-2
D: NA
size: few
V: TRBV5-6
CDR3: CASTLRSTGELFF
DNA: TGTGCCAGCACCCTCCGGAGCACCGGGGAGCTGTTTTTT

J: TRBJ1-1
D: NA
size: few
V: TRBV5-1
CDR3: CASSLSTERGTEAFF
DNA: TGCGCCAGCAGCTTGTCGACGGAAAGGGGGACTGAAGCTTTCTTT

J: TRBJ2-3
D: NA
size: NA
V: TRBV20-1
CDR3: CSARRGGSTDTQYF
DNA: TGCAGTGCTAGAAGGGGGGGGTCCACAGATACGCAGTATTTT

J: TRBJ2-5
D: NA
size: few
V: TRBV29-1
CDR3: CSVEFSRGQRETQYF
DNA: TGCAGCGTTGAGTTCTCCAGGGGACAAAGAGAGACCCAGTACTTC

J: TRBJ1-2
D: NA
size: once
V: TRBV4-1
CDR3: CASSQELQGGGAFYGYTF
DNA: TGCGCCAGCAGCCAAGAATTGCAGGGTGGGGGCGCCTTCTATGGCTACACCTTC

J: TRBJ1-5
D: NA
size: few
V: TRBV4-1
CDR3: CASSQVGRGRNQPQHF
DNA: TGCGCCAGCAGCCAAGTTGGTCGCGGCCGCAATCAGCCCCAGCATTTT

J: TRBJ2-5
D: NA
size: NA
V: TRBV5-1
CDR3: CASRPLDYQETQYF
DNA: TGCGCCAGCAGACCACTAGACTACCAAGAGACCCAGTACTTC

J: TRBJ1-1
D: NA
size: few
V: TRBV7-2
CDR3: CASSLGAGNTEAFF
DNA: TGTGCCAGCAGCTTAGGGGCGGGGAACACTGAAGCTTTCTTT

J: TRBJ2-7
D: TRBD1
size: NA
V: TRBV15
CDR3: CATSSGQGFHEQYF
DNA: TGTGCCACCAGCAGCGGACAGGGGTTCCACGAGCAGTACTTC

J: TRBJ1-3
D: NA
size: NA
V: TRBV4-1
CDR3: CASSGGGNTIYF
DNA: TGCGCCAGCAGCGGGGGAGGAAACACCATATATTTT

J: TRBJ1-5
D: NA
size: few
V: TRBV12-3/TRBV12-4
CDR3: CASSGTRVYNQPQHF
DNA: TGTGCCAGCAGTGGGACCAGGGTCTACAATCAGCCCCAGCATTTT

J: TRBJ2-5
D: NA
size: NA
V: TRBV27
CDR3: CASSSLGTQYF
DNA: TGTGCCAGCAGTTCCCTTGGGACCCAGTACTTC

J: TRBJ1-1
D: TRBD1
size: NA
V: TRBV18
CDR3: CASSPQQGAEAFF
DNA: TGTGCCAGCTCACCGCAACAGGGGGCTGAAGCTTTCTTT

J: TRBJ2-2
D: TRBD2
size: few
V: TRBV7-3
CDR3: CASSPAGTGELFF
DNA: TGTGCCAGCAGCCCAGCGGGGACCGGGGAGCTGTTTTTT

J: TRBJ1-1
D: NA
size: NA
V: TRBV12-3/TRBV12-4
CDR3: CASSLQGVMNTEAFF
DNA: TGTGCCAGCAGTCTACAGGGAGTGATGAACACTGAAGCTTTCTTT

J: TRBJ1-5
D: NA
size: NA
V: TRBV6-6
CDR3: CASSYSRGNNQPQHF
DNA: TGTGCCAGCAGTTACTCGAGGGGGAACAATCAGCCCCAGCATTTT

J: TRBJ1-4
D: TRBD1
size: few
V: TRBV7-2
CDR3: CASSLRQGASEKLFF
DNA: TGTGCCAGCAGCTTACGGCAGGGGGCATCTGAAAAACTGTTTTTT

J: TRBJ1-4
D: NA
size: few
V: TRBV4-2
CDR3: CASSQGGEGEKLFF
DNA: TGTGCCAGCAGCCAAGGAGGGGAGGGTGAAAAACTGTTTTTT

J: TRBJ2-7
D: TRBD2
size: many
V: TRBV7-8
CDR3: CASSPRTSGTTSHEQYF
DNA: TGTGCCAGCAGCCCTCGGACTAGCGGGACCACCTCCCACGAGCAGTACTTC

J: TRBJ1-2
D: NA
size: few
V: TRBV9
CDR3: CASSVGQGGNYGYTF
DNA: TGTGCCAGCAGCGTAGGTCAAGGAGGGAACTATGGCTACACCTTC

J: TRBJ2-2
D: NA
size: many
V: TRBV12-3/TRBV12-4
CDR3: CASRSLAGELFF
DNA: TGTGCCAGCAGAAGTCTGGCCGGGGAGCTGTTTTTT

J: TRBJ2-1
D: NA
size: NA
V: TRBV29-1
CDR3: CSVELGYNEQFF
DNA: TGCAGCGTTGAACTGGGATACAATGAGCAGTTCTTC

J: TRBJ2-1
D: NA
size: NA
V: TRBV9
CDR3: CASSVATGVEGNEQFF
DNA: TGTGCCAGCAGCGTAGCCACAGGAGTAGAGGGCAATGAGCAGTTCTTC